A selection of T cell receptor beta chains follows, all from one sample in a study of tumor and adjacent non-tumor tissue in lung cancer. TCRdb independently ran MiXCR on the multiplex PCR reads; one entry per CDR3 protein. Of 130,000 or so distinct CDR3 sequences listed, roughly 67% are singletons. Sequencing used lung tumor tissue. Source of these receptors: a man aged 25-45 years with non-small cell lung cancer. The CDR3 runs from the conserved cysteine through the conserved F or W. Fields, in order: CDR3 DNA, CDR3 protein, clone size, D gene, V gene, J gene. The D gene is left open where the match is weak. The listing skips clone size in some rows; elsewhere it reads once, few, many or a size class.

TGTGCCAGCAGTTTAAAAAACTGGAATGAGCAGTTCTTC	CASSLKNWNEQFF	many	-	TRBV12-3/TRBV12-4	TRBJ2-1
TGCAGTGCCCGACAGGGGGGAAATGAGCAGTTCTTC	CSARQGGNEQFF	-	TRBD1	TRBV20-1	TRBJ2-1
TGTGCTAGCAGCCGATCTCTAGCGGGAGGCACAAATACGCAGTATTTT	CASSRSLAGGTNTQYF	-	TRBD2	TRBV11-2	TRBJ2-3
TGTGCCAGCAGTTTTAACGTAGGGGATGAGCAGTTCTTC	CASSFNVGDEQFF	-	-	TRBV28	TRBJ2-1
TGTGCCAGGAGCTTAGGAGGGGACCTCTCCTACAGTGAGCAGTTCTTC	CARSLGGDLSYSEQFF	-	-	TRBV11-2	TRBJ2-1
TGTGCCAGCATCCGTCGCGGGGGCACCTACGAGCAGTACTTC	CASIRRGGTYEQYF	-	-	TRBV6-2/TRBV6-3	TRBJ2-7
TGCAGCGTTGCGGACAGGAGGGGGGATAGCAATCAGCCCCAGCATTTT	CSVADRRGDSNQPQHF	-	TRBD1	TRBV29-1	TRBJ1-5
TGCGCCAGCAGCCAAGCCCTTCTCTCAGATACGCAGTATTTT	CASSQALLSDTQYF	many	-	TRBV4-3	TRBJ2-3
TGTGCCAGCAGTGTCCATCAGGGTTTATGGTATGGCTACACCTTC	CASSVHQGLWYGYTF	-	-	TRBV12-3/TRBV12-4	TRBJ1-2
TGCGCCAGCAGCCAAGATCGGCGGAGTCGGGAGCAGTACTTC	CASSQDRRSREQYF	many	-	TRBV5-1	TRBJ2-7
TGCAGTGCTAGAGATGCGTACGGATATAGGAATCAGCCCCAGCATTTT	CSARDAYGYRNQPQHF	-	-	TRBV20-1	TRBJ1-5
TGCAGCGTTGAAGATCCTCAAGAGGGCTCCGGAAACAGCATATATTTT	CSVEDPQEGSGNSIYF	-	-	TRBV29-1	TRBJ1-3
TGCGCCAGCAGCCATCGCACCGGGCCTCAAACGGACTATGGCTACACCTTC	CASSHRTGPQTDYGYTF	-	-	TRBV4-1	TRBJ1-2
TGCAGTGCTAGCACACACTACGAGCAGTACTTC	CSASTHYEQYF	many	-	TRBV20-1	TRBJ2-7
TGTGCCAGGAACGACACTAGCGGGATTGAGCAGTTCTTC	CARNDTSGIEQFF	-	TRBD2	TRBV6-5	TRBJ2-1
TGTGCCAGCAGCTTAGATCGGGATGACCAGCTCTTC	CASSLDRDDQLF	-	-	TRBV11-2	TRBJ2-1
TGTGCCAGCAGTTTATTGACTATTCAAGAGACCCAGTACTTC	CASSLLTIQETQYF	-	-	TRBV12-3/TRBV12-4	TRBJ2-5
TGTGCCAGCAGCCTTTTACAGGCAGATACGCAGTATTTT	CASSLLQADTQYF	-	-	TRBV4-2	TRBJ2-3
TGTGCCAGCAGCTTAGCGGTCGGGACCGGGGAGCTGTTTTTT	CASSLAVGTGELFF	-	-	TRBV7-3	TRBJ2-2
TGCAGTGCCCGACTCGGGGCCCAGTATGGCTACACCTTC	CSARLGAQYGYTF	-	-	TRBV20-1	TRBJ1-2
TGTGCCAGCAATTCCTCCCCCTTGGGTGCCAAAAACATTCAGTACTTC	CASNSSPLGAKNIQYF	-	-	TRBV6-2/TRBV6-3	TRBJ2-4
TGTACCAGCAGTATGGTATCGGGCGCCGGGGAGCTGTTTTTT	CTSSMVSGAGELFF	-	-	TRBV11-2	TRBJ2-2
TGCAGTGCTAGAGATCTTTCAGGGACCTATAATTCACCCCTCCACTTT	CSARDLSGTYNSPLHF	-	-	TRBV20-1	TRBJ1-6
TGCAGCGTTGCCGGACAGGGTGATGAAAAAGTGTTTTTC	CSVAGQGDEKVFF	once	TRBD1	TRBV29-1	TRBJ1-4
TGTGCCAGCAAATATGACAGGGGTGGGAATTCACCCCTCCATTTT	CASKYDRGGNSPLHF	-	TRBD1	TRBV12-3/TRBV12-4	TRBJ1-6
TGTGCCTGTTTGGGACAGGGGGCAATGAACACTGAAGCTTTCTTT	CACLGQGAMNTEAFF	-	TRBD1	TRBV30	TRBJ1-1
TGTGTCAGCAGCCAAAGACAGGGCCCAGATACGCAGTATTTT	CVSSQRQGPDTQYF	-	TRBD1	TRBV11-3	TRBJ2-3
TGTGCCAGCAGCCTCGGGACCAACACTGAAGCTTTCTTT	CASSLGTNTEAFF	medium-sized	-	TRBV12-3/TRBV12-4	TRBJ1-1
TGTACCAGCAGCTTCTCTTCCTCGGATGAGCAGTTCTTC	CTSSFSSSDEQFF	-	-	TRBV11-1	TRBJ2-1
TGTGCCACCTGCTTAGCAGGGCGGCTGAACTATGGCTACACCTTC	CATCLAGRLNYGYTF	-	-	TRBV5-4	TRBJ1-2
TGCAGTGCTATGGTGGACGGGGGGGCCTACGAGCAGTACTTC	CSAMVDGGAYEQYF	-	TRBD2	TRBV20-1	TRBJ2-7
TGTGTCAGCAGCTTGGGGCCGGATTCACCCCTCCACTTT	CVSSLGPDSPLHF	-	-	TRBV11-2	TRBJ1-6
TGTGCCTGCAGTTTAAGGAGGGATGGATCACCCCACCACTTT	CACSLRRDGSPHHF	-	-	TRBV12-3/TRBV12-4	TRBJ1-6
TGCAGTGCCAGGCCGGGGGGGAAGGAGACCCAGTACTTC	CSARPGGKETQYF	many	TRBD2	TRBV20-1	TRBJ2-5
TGCATTGCTAGGACAGGAGTAAATGAAAAACCGTTTTTT	CIARTGVNEKPFF	-	TRBD1	TRBV20-1	TRBJ1-4
TGTGCCAGCAGTTCTAGCGGGATTTACGAGGAGTACTTC	CASSSSGIYEEYF	-	TRBD2	TRBV12-3/TRBV12-4	TRBJ2-7
TGTGCCAGCAGCTTGGGTAGTAGCGGAAAGACCCAGTACTTC	CASSLGSSGKTQYF	-	-	TRBV11-2	TRBJ2-5
TGTGCCATCAGTAAGTTGGCGGGACTAGGGGGGGACTACGAGCAGTACTTC	CAISKLAGLGGDYEQYF	-	TRBD2	TRBV10-3	TRBJ2-7
TGTGCCAGCAGTTTCGGGGGGGCCCAGTTAGAGACCCAGTACTTC	CASSFGGAQLETQYF	-	TRBD2	TRBV12-3/TRBV12-4	TRBJ2-5
TGTGGTGCTAGGAACGACAAGGCAGCCTACGAGCAGTACTTC	CGARNDKAAYEQYF	-	-	TRBV20-1	TRBJ2-7
TGTGCCAGCAGTTTAGTGGAGGGGCCATCAGATACGCAATATTTT	CASSLVEGPSDTQYF	-	-	TRBV12-3/TRBV12-4	TRBJ2-3
TGCAGCGTGTCGGACCTATCCGGTCACTACACTGAAGCATTCTTT	CSVSDLSGHYTEAFF	-	-	TRBV29-1	TRBJ1-1
TGTGCCAGCAGCCCGACTAGCGGGAGGACCGGGGGGCTGTTTTTT	CASSPTSGRTGGLFF	-	TRBD2	TRBV7-2	TRBJ2-2
TGCAGTGCTCGACGGATTGGGATCGTGCCTCGGGCGGAGCAGGGATCACCCCTCCACTTT	CSARRIGIVPRAEQGSPLHF	-	-	TRBV20-1	TRBJ1-6
TGTGCCTGCGAAGGGGAGTCCTTCATCTACTATGGCTACACCTTC	CACEGESFIYYGYTF	-	-	TRBV6-1	TRBJ1-2
TGTGCCGACAAACCACCGGGACTAGCGAGTTACAATGAGCAGTTCTTC	CADKPPGLASYNEQFF	-	TRBD2	TRBV6-2/TRBV6-3	TRBJ2-1
TGCAGCGTTGAGGGGACAGGGAACACCGGGGAGTTGTTTTTT	CSVEGTGNTGELFF	-	TRBD1	TRBV29-1	TRBJ2-2